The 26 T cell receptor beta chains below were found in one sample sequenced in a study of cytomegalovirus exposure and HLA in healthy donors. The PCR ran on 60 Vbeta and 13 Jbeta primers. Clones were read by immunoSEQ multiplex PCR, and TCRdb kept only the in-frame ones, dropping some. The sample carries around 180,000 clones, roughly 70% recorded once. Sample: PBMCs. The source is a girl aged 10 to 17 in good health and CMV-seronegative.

In DNA form, the CDR3 reads TGTGCCAGCAGTTTAGCGGGGGAAAACACAGATACGCAGTATTTT. Encoded protein: CASSLAGENTDTQYF. The chain carries TRBV28 and TRBJ2-3; TRBD2 matches 7 bases. The length of the CDR3 is 15 residues. CDR1 and CDR2 from the germline V gene are MDHEN and SYDVKM. V was pared by 2 bases and J by 2 bases, with 4 bases of the junction left unmatched.

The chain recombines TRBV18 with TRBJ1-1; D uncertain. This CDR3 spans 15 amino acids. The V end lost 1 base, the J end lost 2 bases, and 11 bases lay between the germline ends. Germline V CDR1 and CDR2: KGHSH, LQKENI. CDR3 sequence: CASSPLGTANTEAFF. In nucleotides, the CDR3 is TGTGCCAGCTCACCACTTGGTACAGCCAACACTGAAGCTTTCTTT.

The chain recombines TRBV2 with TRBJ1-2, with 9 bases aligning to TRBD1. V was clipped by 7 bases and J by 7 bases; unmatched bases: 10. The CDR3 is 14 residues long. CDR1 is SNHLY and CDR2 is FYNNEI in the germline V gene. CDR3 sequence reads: CASIRDREGGGYTF. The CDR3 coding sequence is TGTGCCAGCATCAGGGACAGGGAAGGCGGTGGCTACACCTTC. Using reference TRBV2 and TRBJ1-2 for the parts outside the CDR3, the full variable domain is EPEVTQTPSHQVTQMGQEVILRCVPISNHLYFYWYRQILGQKVEFLVSFYNNEISEKSEIFDDQFSVERPDGSNFTLKIRSTKLEDSAMYFCASIRDREGGGYTFGSGTRLTVV.

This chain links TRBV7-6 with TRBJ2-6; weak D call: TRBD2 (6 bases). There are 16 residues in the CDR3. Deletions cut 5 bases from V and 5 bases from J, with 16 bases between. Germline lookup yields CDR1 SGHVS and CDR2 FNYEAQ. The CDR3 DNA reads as TGTGCCAGCAGCGGGGAGGAGGGGTATAGGGCCAACGTCCTGACTTTC. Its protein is CASSGEEGYRANVLTF.

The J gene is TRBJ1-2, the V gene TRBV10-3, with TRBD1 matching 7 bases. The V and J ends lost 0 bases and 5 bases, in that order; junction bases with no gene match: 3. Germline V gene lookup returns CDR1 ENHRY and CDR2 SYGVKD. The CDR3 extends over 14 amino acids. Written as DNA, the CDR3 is TGTGCCATCAGTGAGTCCGAGGGGGCTTATGGCTACACCTTC. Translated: CAISESEGAYGYTF.

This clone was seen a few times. This CDR3 reads CASSRGARGTEAFF. Here the CDR3 DNA reads TGTGCCAGCAGCCGGGGGGCCCGGGGCACTGAAGCTTTCTTT. The genes are TRBV7-9 and TRBJ1-1; D might be TRBD1 (6 bases). The CDR3 totals 14 residues. Trimming removed 5 bases from V and 4 bases from J, with 14 bases in between. CDR1 is SEHNR and CDR2 is FQNEAQ in the germline V gene (reference sequence).

CDR3 DNA sequence: TGTGCTAGTGGTTTGGTAAGCAGGTACTCCTACGAGCAGTACTTC. Translated, it gives CASGLVSRYSYEQYF. This chain uses TRBV12-5 with TRBJ2-7, with D unclear. The germline CDR1 and CDR2 sequences are LGHNT and FRNRAP. V lost 0 bases and J lost 0, with 9 bases in between. The CDR3 covers 15 residues. Full variable domain (remainder filled in from reference TRBV12-5 and TRBJ2-7): DARVTQTPRHKVTEMGQEVTMRCQPILGHNTVFWYRQTMMQGLELLAYFRNRAPLDDSGMPKDRFSAEMPDATLATLKIQPSEPRDSAVYFCASGLVSRYSYEQYFGPGTRLTVT.

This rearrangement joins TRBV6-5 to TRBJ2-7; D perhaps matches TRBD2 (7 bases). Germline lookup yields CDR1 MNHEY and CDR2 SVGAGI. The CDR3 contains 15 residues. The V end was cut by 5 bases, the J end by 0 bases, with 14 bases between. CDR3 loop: CASSGTGGHSYEQYF. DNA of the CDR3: TGTGCCAGCAGTGGAACGGGGGGACACTCCTACGAGCAGTACTTC.

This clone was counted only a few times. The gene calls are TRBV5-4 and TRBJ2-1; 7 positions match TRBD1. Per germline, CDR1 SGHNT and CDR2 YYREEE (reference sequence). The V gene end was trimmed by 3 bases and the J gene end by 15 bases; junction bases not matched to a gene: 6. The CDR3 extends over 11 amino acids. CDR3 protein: CASSSRDRMFF. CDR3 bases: TGTGCCAGCAGCTCCCGGGACAGAATGTTCTTC.

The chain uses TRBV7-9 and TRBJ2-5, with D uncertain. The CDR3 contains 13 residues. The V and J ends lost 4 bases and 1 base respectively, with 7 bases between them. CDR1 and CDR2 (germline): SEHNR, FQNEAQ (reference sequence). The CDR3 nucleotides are TGTGCCAGCAGCTCAGGCGTCCAAGAGACCCAGTACTTC. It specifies CASSSGVQETQYF. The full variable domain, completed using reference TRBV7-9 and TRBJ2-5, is DTGVSQNPRHKITKRGQNVTFRCDPISEHNRLYWYRQTLGQGPEFLTYFQNEAQLEKSRLLSDRFSAERPKGSFSTLEIQRTEQGDSAMYLCASSSGVQETQYFGPGTRLLVL.

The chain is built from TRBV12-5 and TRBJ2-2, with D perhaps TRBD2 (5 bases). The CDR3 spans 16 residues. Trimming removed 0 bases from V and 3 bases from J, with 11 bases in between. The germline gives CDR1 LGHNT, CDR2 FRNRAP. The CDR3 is CASGLVVRVYTGELFF. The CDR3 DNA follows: TGTGCTAGTGGTTTGGTAGTGAGGGTGTACACCGGGGAGCTGTTTTTT.

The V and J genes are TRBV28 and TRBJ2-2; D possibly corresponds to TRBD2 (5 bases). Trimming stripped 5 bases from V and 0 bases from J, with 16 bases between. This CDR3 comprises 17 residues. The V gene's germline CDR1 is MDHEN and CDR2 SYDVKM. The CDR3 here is CASSTPGVTTNTGELFF. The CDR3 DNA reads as TGTGCCAGCAGTACCCCCGGCGTGACTACGAACACCGGGGAGCTGTTTTTT. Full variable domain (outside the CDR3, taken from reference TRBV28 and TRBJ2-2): DVKVTQSSRYLVKRTGEKVFLECVQDMDHENMFWYRQDPGLGLRLIYFSYDVKMKEKGDIPEGYSVSREKKERFSLILESASTNQTSMYLCASSTPGVTTNTGELFFGEGSRLTVL.

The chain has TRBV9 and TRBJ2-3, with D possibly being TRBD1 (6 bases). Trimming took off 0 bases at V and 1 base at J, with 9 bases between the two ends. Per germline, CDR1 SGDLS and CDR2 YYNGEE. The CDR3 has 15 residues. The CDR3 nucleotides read TGTGCCAGCAGCGTAGGGACAGAACGCACAGATACGCAGTATTTT. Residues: CASSVGTERTDTQYF.

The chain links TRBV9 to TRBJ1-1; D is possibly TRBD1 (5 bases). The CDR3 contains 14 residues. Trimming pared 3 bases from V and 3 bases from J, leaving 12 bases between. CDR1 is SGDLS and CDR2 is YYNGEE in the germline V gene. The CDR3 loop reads CASSERDRYTEAFF. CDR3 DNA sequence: TGTGCCAGCAGCGAGCGGGACCGGTACACTGAAGCTTTCTTT. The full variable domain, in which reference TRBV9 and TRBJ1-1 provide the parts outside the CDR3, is DSGVTQTPKHLITATGQRVTLRCSPRSGDLSVYWYQQSLDQGLQFLIQYYNGEERAKGNILERFSAQQFPDLHSELNLSSLELGDSALYFCASSERDRYTEAFFGQGTRLTVV.

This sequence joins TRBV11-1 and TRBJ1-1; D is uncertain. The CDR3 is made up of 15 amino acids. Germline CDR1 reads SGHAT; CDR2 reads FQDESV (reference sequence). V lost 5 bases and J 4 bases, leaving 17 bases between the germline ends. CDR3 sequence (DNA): TGTGCCAGCAGCCCGGCCCCATACGGGAGCACTGAAGCTTTCTTT. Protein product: CASSPAPYGSTEAFF.

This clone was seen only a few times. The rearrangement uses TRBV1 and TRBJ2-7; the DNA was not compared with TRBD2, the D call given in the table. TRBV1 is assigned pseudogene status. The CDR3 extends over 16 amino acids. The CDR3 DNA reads TGCACCAGCAGCCAAGATACGGCTAGCGGGTGCTACGAGCAGTACTTC. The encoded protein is CTSSQDTASGCYEQYF.

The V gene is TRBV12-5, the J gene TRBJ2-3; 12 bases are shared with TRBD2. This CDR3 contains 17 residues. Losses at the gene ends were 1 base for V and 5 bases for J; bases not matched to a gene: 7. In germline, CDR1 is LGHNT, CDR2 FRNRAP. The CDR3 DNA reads TGTGCTAGTGGTTTGGGCCCACTAGCGGGGGGCCGAGATACGCAGTATTTT. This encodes CASGLGPLAGGRDTQYF.

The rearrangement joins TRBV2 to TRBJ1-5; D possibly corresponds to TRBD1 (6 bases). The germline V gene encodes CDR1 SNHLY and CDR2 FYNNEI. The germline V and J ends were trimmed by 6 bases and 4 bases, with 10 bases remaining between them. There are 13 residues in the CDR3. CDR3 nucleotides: TGTGCCAGCAGAGGGACATTTAATCAGCCCCAGCATTTT. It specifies CASRGTFNQPQHF.

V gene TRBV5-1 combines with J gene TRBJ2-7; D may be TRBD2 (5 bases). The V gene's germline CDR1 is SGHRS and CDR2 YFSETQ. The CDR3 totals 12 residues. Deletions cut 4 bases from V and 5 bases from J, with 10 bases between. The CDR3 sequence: CASSRGLDEQYF. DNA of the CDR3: TGCGCCAGCAGCCGGGGTTTGGACGAGCAGTACTTC.

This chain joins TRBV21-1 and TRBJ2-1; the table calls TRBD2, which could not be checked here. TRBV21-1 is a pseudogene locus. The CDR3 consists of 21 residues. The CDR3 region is CASSPHGLIFSGFREGANKFF. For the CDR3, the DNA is TGTGCCAGCAGCCCTCACGGATTAATTTTTAGCGGTTTTCGCGAAGGGGCAAATAAGTTCTTC.

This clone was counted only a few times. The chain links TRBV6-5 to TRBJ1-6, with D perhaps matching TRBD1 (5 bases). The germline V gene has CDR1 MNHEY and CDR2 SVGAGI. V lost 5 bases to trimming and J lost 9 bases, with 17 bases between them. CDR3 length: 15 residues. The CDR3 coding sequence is TGTGCCAGCAGTCCCTTGAGTGGACAACTTTCACCCCTCCACTTT. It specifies CASSPLSGQLSPLHF.

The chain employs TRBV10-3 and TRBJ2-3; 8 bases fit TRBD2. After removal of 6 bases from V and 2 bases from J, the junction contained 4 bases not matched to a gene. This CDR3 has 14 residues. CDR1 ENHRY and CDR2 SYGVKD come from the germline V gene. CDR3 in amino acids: CAISGGLDTDTQYF. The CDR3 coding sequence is TGTGCCATCAGCGGGGGACTAGACACAGATACGCAGTATTTT.

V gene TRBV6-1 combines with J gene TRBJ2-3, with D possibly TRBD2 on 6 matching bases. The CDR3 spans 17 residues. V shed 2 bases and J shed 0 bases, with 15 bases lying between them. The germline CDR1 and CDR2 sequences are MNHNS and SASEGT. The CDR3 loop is CASSERRATQSTDTQYF. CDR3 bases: TGTGCCAGCAGTGAAAGGAGGGCAACCCAAAGCACAGATACGCAGTATTTT.

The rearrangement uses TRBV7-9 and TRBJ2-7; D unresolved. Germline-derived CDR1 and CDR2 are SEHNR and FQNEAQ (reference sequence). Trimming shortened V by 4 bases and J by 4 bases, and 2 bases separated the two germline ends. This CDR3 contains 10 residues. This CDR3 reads CASSSYEQYF. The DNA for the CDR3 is TGTGCCAGCAGCTCTTACGAGCAGTACTTC.

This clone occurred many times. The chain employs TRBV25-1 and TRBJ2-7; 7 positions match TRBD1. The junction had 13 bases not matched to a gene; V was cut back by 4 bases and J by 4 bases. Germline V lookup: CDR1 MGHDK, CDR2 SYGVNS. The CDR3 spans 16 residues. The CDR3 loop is CASSVSLGGRLYEQYF. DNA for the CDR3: TGTGCCAGCAGTGTCTCTTTAGGGGGCCGCTTATACGAGCAGTACTTC.

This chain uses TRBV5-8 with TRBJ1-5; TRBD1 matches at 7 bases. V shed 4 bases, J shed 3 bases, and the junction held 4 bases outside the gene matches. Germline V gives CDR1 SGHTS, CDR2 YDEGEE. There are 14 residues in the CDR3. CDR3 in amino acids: CASSRGTVNQPQHF. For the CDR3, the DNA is TGTGCCAGCAGCCGTGGGACAGTCAATCAGCCCCAGCATTTT.